The 21 T cell receptor beta chains given below trace back to one sample, sequenced in a study of control samples from healthy donors and cancer patients. Data came from immunoSEQ multiplex PCR; TCRdb stores just in-frame clones and leaves some out. Of some 9,800 clones listed, approximately 90% are singletons. Sequencing used PBMCs. The source of these receptors is a man in his 60s with colorectal cancer.

This clone was observed once. The chain joins TRBV9 to TRBJ2-7, with 11 bases fitting TRBD2. This CDR3 region has 15 residues. The ends lost 3 bases at V and 0 bases at J; junction bases unmatched: 2. Germline CDR1 SGDLS, CDR2 YYNGEE. CDR3 coding DNA: TGTGCCAGCAGCGAAGGGACTAGCGGCTCCTACGAGCAGTACTTC. It translates to CASSEGTSGSYEQYF.

A single count supports this clone. V and J are TRBV20-1 and TRBJ1-3; D gene unclear. With 3 bases removed from V and 3 bases from J, the gap between germline ends came to 3 bases. CDR1 and CDR2 (germline): DFQATT, SNEGSKA (reference sequence). This CDR3 is built from 11 residues. CDR3 nucleotides: TGCAGTGCTAGCCGTGGAAACACCATATATTTT. Amino acids: CSASRGNTIYF.

The rearrangement joins TRBV3-1 (or the pseudogene TRBV3-2) to TRBJ2-7, with D tentatively TRBD1 (6 bases). The V gene lost 5 bases and the J gene lost 2 bases, with 16 bases spanning the gap. The V gene's germline CDR1 is LGHDT and CDR2 YNNKEL (reference sequence). The CDR3 is 15 residues long. The CDR3 DNA reads TGTGCCAGCAGCTTTCCGGGACAACCCACCTACGAGCAGTACTTC. This codes for CASSFPGQPTYEQYF.

This CDR3 reads CASSGTEKSSYEQYF. The CDR3 coding sequence is TGTGCCAGCTCCGGGACAGAGAAAAGCTCCTACGAGCAGTACTTC. V and J are TRBV6-5 and TRBJ2-7; 7 bases match TRBD1. CDR3 length equals 15 residues. The germline V gene has CDR1 MNHEY and CDR2 SVGAGI. The V segment lost 8 bases and the J segment 0 bases; nucleotides outside the gene matches: 10.

This clone was counted only a few times. This chain connects TRBV25-1 to TRBJ1-1, with D tentatively TRBD1 (5 bases). The CDR3 length is 14 residues. V dropped 1 base and J dropped 5 bases, with 11 bases sitting between them. Per germline, CDR1 MGHDK and CDR2 SYGVNS. The CDR3 coding sequence is TGTGCCAGCAGTGAATGGGGGGTCGGGACTGAAGCTTTCTTT. Amino acids: CASSEWGVGTEAFF.

J is TRBJ2-5 and V is TRBV3-1 (or the pseudogene TRBV3-2); possibly TRBD2 for D (5 bases). The length of the CDR3 is 14 residues. V lost 4 bases, J lost 5 bases, and 14 bases lay in between. Germline CDR1 and CDR2: LGHDT and YNNKEL (reference sequence). The CDR3 region is CASSPMTILETQYF. CDR3 sequence (DNA): TGTGCCAGCAGCCCTATGACTATCTTGGAGACCCAGTACTTC.

V usage is TRBV5-1 and J usage is TRBJ1-1; TRBD1 is a possible D gene (6 bases). V gave up 4 bases and J gave up 2 bases, with 12 bases separating them. Germline CDR1 is SGHRS and CDR2 is YFSETQ. The CDR3 spans 14 residues. The chain's CDR3 is CASSQGIYNTEAFF. CDR3 DNA: TGCGCCAGCAGCCAGGGGATTTACAACACTGAAGCTTTCTTT. Drawing the rest from reference TRBV5-1 and TRBJ1-1, the complete variable domain is KAGVTQTPRYLIKTRGQQVTLSCSPISGHRSVSWYQQTPGQGLQFLFEYFSETQRNKGNFPGRFSGRQFSNSRSEMNVSTLELGDSALYLCASSQGIYNTEAFFGQGTRLTVV.

V and J are TRBV12-3 or TRBV12-4 and TRBJ2-7; possible D gene TRBD2, 5 bases. The CDR3 extends over 13 amino acids. The ends were cut back, 6 bases at V and 5 bases at J, with 14 bases in the middle. CDR3 loop: CASSQLPGNEQYF. The CDR3 region has the DNA TGTGCCAGCAGCCAACTCCCCGGGAACGAGCAGTACTTC.

The rearrangement links TRBV29-1 to TRBJ2-3; D may match TRBD1 or TRBD2 (5 bases each). Germline V gene sequence: CDR1 SQVTM, CDR2 ANQGSEA. V was pared by 3 bases and J by 6 bases, with 13 bases between. CDR3 length equals 13 residues. In nucleotides, the CDR3 is TGCAGCGTTGATACGGGGCCTTCTGATACGCAGTATTTT. Amino acids: CSVDTGPSDTQYF.

The rearrangement links TRBV19 to TRBJ2-3, with TRBD2 matching 10 bases. The CDR3 extends over 18 amino acids. The trim removed 5 bases at V and 6 bases at J, leaving 17 bases unmatched. Germline CDR1 reads LNHDA; CDR2 reads SQIVND (reference sequence). CDR3 nucleotide sequence: TGTGCCAGTAGTGTGGAGAGGAGTCCGCCTAGCGGGGGCGATACGCAGTATTTT. Its protein product is CASSVERSPPSGGDTQYF. The full variable domain, its missing parts supplied by reference TRBV19 and TRBJ2-3, is DGGITQSPKYLFRKEGQNVTLSCEQNLNHDAMYWYRQDPGQGLRLIYYSQIVNDFQKGDIAEGYSVSREKKESFPLTVTSAQKNPTAFYLCASSVERSPPSGGDTQYFGPGTRLTVL.

As to this clone: Other DNA sequences in this sample translate to the same CDR3. The chain uses TRBV4-1 and TRBJ1-1; D is uncertain. Between the trimmed V and J ends, which lost 3 bases and 2 bases, there was a span of 7 bases. The CDR3 is 13 amino acids. From germline, CDR1 is MGHRA and CDR2 YSYEKL. The CDR3 loop is CASSQSVNTEAFF. CDR3 DNA: TGCGCCAGCAGCCAGAGTGTAAACACTGAAGCTTTCTTT.

CDR3 region: CASSRGAGNTEAFF. The CDR3 nucleotides are TGCGCCAGCAGCCGGGGGGCAGGGAACACTGAAGCTTTCTTT. J is TRBJ1-1 and V is TRBV5-1; D possibly corresponds to TRBD1 (6 bases). Germline V gives CDR1 SGHRS, CDR2 YFSETQ. CDR3 length: 14 residues. The ends were cut back, 4 bases at V and 1 base at J, with 11 bases in the middle. The full variable domain, its missing parts supplied by reference TRBV5-1 and TRBJ1-1, is KAGVTQTPRYLIKTRGQQVTLSCSPISGHRSVSWYQQTPGQGLQFLFEYFSETQRNKGNFPGRFSGRQFSNSRSEMNVSTLELGDSALYLCASSRGAGNTEAFFGQGTRLTVV.

The rearrangement joins TRBV7-6 to TRBJ2-1; 9 positions agree with TRBD2. J lost 8 bases, V lost 4 bases, and 3 bases had no gene match. Germline V gene sequence: CDR1 SGHVS, CDR2 FNYEAQ. This CDR3 contains 13 residues. CDR3 coding DNA: TGTGCCAGCAGCTCGTGGACTAGCGATGAGCAGTTCTTC. Its protein is CASSSWTSDEQFF.

The rearrangement links TRBV4-3 to TRBJ1-2; D is uncertain. Germline assignment: CDR1 LGHNA and CDR2 YSLEER. This CDR3 is built from 15 residues. V was clipped by 0 bases and J by 8 bases, with 16 bases between them. This chain's CDR3 is CASSQDHSGERGYTF. CDR3 DNA: TGCGCCAGCAGCCAAGACCATTCCGGGGAGAGGGGCTACACCTTC.

The rearrangement uses TRBV4-3 and TRBJ2-1; 12 bases agree with TRBD2. V lost 1 base and J lost 9; bases outside the gene matches: 13. The CDR3 length is 18 residues. Germline loops: CDR1 LGHNA, CDR2 YSLEER. The CDR3 coding sequence is TGCGCCAGCAGCCAAGTTCATCTAGCGGGGGGGCCAGGGGGTGAGCAGTTCTTC. Amino acids: CASSQVHLAGGPGGEQFF.

The chain joins TRBV6-2 or TRBV6-3 to TRBJ2-7, with TRBD1 identical over 10 bases. Trimming cost V 2 bases and J 2 bases; bases outside gene matches: 3. This CDR3 contains 15 residues. The germline V gene has CDR1 MNHEY and CDR2 SVGEGT. CDR3 amino acids: CASSYAGQGAYEQYF. The CDR3 nucleotides read TGTGCCAGCAGTTACGCTGGACAGGGGGCCTACGAGCAGTACTTC.

This clone qualifies as large. This chain uses TRBV10-3 with TRBJ2-1; maybe TRBD2 (6 bases). This CDR3 has 15 amino acids. V was trimmed by 2 bases and J by 12 bases, leaving 20 bases between them. The germline gives CDR1 ENHRY, CDR2 SYGVKD. This chain's CDR3 is CAISENPGTPEGQFF. CDR3 bases: TGTGCCATCAGTGAGAACCCCGGGACTCCCGAGGGGCAGTTCTTC.

The rearrangement links TRBV5-1 to TRBJ1-1; D is possibly TRBD1 (5 bases). The CDR3 is made up of 15 amino acids. V lost 1 base and J 5 bases, leaving 15 bases between the germline ends. CDR1 SGHRS and CDR2 YFSETQ come from the germline V gene. CDR3 nucleotides: TGCGCCAGCAGCTTGTTGCCGCAGGGAGGAACTGAAGCTTTCTTT. Translation: CASSLLPQGGTEAFF.

This chain joins TRBV7-2 and TRBJ2-7; no definite D call. Germline V gene sequence: CDR1 SGHTA, CDR2 FQGNSA. This CDR3 region has 12 residues. Trimming took off 2 bases at V and 6 bases at J, with 8 bases between the two ends. CDR3 amino acids: CASSLQVSEQYF. The CDR3 DNA sequence: TGTGCCAGCAGCTTACAGGTTTCCGAGCAGTACTTC.

The chain has TRBV11-3 and TRBJ2-7, with D unclear. Trimming took 2 bases from V and 0 from J, leaving 8 bases between them. Germline lookup yields CDR1 SGHNT and CDR2 YENEEA. The CDR3 loop spans 14 amino acids. The CDR3 protein is CASSLMAGSYEQYF. The CDR3 DNA sequence: TGTGCCAGCAGCTTAATGGCCGGCTCCTACGAGCAGTACTTC.

This chain joins TRBV10-3 and TRBJ1-2, with D possibly TRBD1 on 5 matching bases. The CDR3 is made up of 14 amino acids. Germline V gives CDR1 ENHRY, CDR2 SYGVKD. With 2 bases removed from V and 4 bases from J, the gap between germline ends came to 11 bases. CDR3 in DNA: TGTGCCATCAGTGAGGGAGGGGACTTCTATGGCTACACCTTC. Amino acids: CAISEGGDFYGYTF.